This T cell receptor beta chain was identified in a study of CD8+ T cells in alopecia areata. Treatment specified: oral pan-JAK inhibitor, 5-10 mg twice daily. This CDR3 has 14 residues. Per germline, CDR1 MDHEN and CDR2 SYDVKM. Trimming took 6 bases from V and 13 from J, leaving 24 bases between them. This clone was recorded a few times. Investigators isolated RNA and reverse transcribed it into cDNA to act as the sequencing template. Using immunoSEQ multiplex PCR, the repertoire was profiled, and TCRdb retains in-frame clones only, with some absent. The sample includes approximately 210,000 clones, over 40% of them seen just once.

This receptor was identified in a human donor with alopecia areata. This chain joins TRBV28 and TRBJ1-1; D possibly corresponds to TRBD1 (5 bases). Sequencing used CD4+ T cells sorted from blood, obtained at approximately week 37, from a patient treated with tofacitinib. DNA for the CDR3: TGTGCCAGCAGGGTCTCGGGACCGCTTCGGGTGGGTTTCTTT. This sequence encodes CASRVSGPLRVGFF.